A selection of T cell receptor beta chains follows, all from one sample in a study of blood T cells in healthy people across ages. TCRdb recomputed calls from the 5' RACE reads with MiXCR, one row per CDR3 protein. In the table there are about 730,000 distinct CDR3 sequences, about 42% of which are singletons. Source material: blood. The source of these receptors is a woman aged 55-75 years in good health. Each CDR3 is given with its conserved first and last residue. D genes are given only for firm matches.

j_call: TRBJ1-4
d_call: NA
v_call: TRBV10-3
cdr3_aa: CATRDSTNEKLFF

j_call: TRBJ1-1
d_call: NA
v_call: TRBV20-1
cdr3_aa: CSAKQAFMNTEAFF

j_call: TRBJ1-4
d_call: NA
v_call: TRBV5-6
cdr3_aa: CASSVGLFEKLFF

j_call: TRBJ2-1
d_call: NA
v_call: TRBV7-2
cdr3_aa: CASSGGAAYNEQFF

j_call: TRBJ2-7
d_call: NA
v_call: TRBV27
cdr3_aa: CASKPDAAYEQYF

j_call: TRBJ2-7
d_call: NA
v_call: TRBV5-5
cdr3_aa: CASSLRLQTAEQYF

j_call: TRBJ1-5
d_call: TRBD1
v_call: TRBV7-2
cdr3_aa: CASSLDRGGQPQHF

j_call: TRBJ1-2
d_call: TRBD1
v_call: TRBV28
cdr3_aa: CASTNWDRGVYGYTF

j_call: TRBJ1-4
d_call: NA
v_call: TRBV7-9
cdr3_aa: CVSSAGTDNEKLFF

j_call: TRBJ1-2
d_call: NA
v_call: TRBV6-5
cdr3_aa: CASSDVLADGHTF

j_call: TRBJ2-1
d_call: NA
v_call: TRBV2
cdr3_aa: CASSEARLVGHIDEQFF

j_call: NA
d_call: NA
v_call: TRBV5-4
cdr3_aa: CASSFPDEETQYF

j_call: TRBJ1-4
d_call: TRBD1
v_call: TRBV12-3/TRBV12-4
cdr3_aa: CASRPGGVVEKLFF

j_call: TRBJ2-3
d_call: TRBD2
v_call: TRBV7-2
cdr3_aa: CASSSIAGEKDTQYF

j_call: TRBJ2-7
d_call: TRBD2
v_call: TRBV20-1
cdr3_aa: CSARAEAGGSSYEQYF

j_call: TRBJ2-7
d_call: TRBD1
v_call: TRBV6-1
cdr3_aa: CASSGQGAGGQYF

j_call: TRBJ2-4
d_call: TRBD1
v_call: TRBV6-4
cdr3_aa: CASPGDRTYEQYF

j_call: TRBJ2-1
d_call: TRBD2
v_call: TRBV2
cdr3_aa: CASSETSGFSSYNEQFF